These 5 T cell receptor beta chains were all obtained from the same sample, sequenced in a study of Graves' ophthalmopathy and Graves' hyperthyroidism. RNA transcripts were the source from which TCR beta CDR3 regions were amplified. The library came from an HTBI-primed first-round RT-PCR and a second-round multiplex PCR. TCRdb analysed the multiplex PCR reads with MiXCR anew, one entry per CDR3 protein. Among 170,000 or so distinct CDR3 sequences listed, roughly 36% were seen once. The sequenced sample was peripheral blood. These receptors came from a man aged 25 to 45 with Graves' ophthalmopathy.

The V gene is TRBV28, the J gene TRBJ2-7; D may be TRBD1 (6 bases). Trimming pared 3 bases from V and 6 bases from J, leaving 12 bases between. The V gene's germline CDR1 is MDHEN and CDR2 SYDVKM. This CDR3 region has 13 residues. The CDR3 region is CASSFWRQVEQYF. The CDR3 DNA follows: TGTGCCAGCAGTTTTTGGCGACAGGTCGAGCAGTACTTC. The full variable domain, in which reference TRBV28 and TRBJ2-7 provide the parts outside the CDR3, is DVKVTQSSRYLVKRTGEKVFLECVQDMDHENMFWYRQDPGLGLRLIYFSYDVKMKEKGDIPEGYSVSREKKERFSLILESASTNQTSMYLCASSFWRQVEQYFGPGTRLTVT.

The V call is TRBV28, the J call TRBJ2-5, with D perhaps matching TRBD1 or TRBD2 (6 bases each). The CDR3 runs 15 residues. The V end lost 4 bases, the J end lost 3 bases, and 15 bases lay between the germline ends. CDR1 MDHEN and CDR2 SYDVKM come from the germline V gene. This CDR3 is CASSSGGGGEETQYF. For the CDR3, the DNA is TGTGCCAGCAGTTCCGGGGGTGGGGGCGAAGAGACCCAGTACTTC.

The chain uses TRBV6-1 and TRBJ1-1; 7 bases line up with TRBD1. V lost 8 bases, J lost 7 bases, and 7 bases stayed unmatched. CDR1 and CDR2 (germline): MNHNS, SASEGT. The CDR3 is 12 amino acids. The CDR3 DNA follows: TGTGCCAGCGGACCACAGGGGAGTGAAGCTTTCTTT. It codes for CASGPQGSEAFF.

The V and J genes are TRBV6-2 or TRBV6-3 and TRBJ1-5, with D possibly TRBD1 on 5 matching bases. The CDR3 sequence is 13 residues long. Trimming removed 6 bases at V and 3 bases at J, with 9 bases between. From germline, CDR1 is MNHEY and CDR2 SVGEGT. The CDR3 reads CASRRGANQPQHF. CDR3 sequence (DNA): TGTGCCAGCAGGAGAGGGGCCAATCAGCCCCAGCATTTT.

This clonotype came up once. The rearrangement uses TRBV6-1 and TRBJ2-2; the match to TRBD2 covers 9 bases. The J segment lost 5 bases and the V segment lost 10 bases, leaving 8 bases of the junction unmatched. The length of the CDR3 is 14 residues. Germline V gives CDR1 MNHNS, CDR2 SASEGT. As DNA, the CDR3 is TGTGCCACGGTAGCGGGAGTTAATACCGGGGAGCTGTTTTTT. Protein: CATVAGVNTGELFF.